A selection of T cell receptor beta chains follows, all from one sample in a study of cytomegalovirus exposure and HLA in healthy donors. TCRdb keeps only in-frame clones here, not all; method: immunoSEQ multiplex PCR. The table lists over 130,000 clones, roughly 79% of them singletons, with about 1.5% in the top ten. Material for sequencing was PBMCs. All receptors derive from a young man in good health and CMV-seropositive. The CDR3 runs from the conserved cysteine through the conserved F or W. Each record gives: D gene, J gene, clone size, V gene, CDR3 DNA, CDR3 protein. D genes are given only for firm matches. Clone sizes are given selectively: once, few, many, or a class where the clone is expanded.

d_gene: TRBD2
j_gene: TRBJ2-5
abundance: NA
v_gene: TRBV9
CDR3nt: TGTGCCAGCAGCTTCCCTTTTATACCGGGACTAGCGGGAGTGGGCAAGGAGACCCAGTACTTC
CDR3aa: CASSFPFIPGLAGVGKETQYF

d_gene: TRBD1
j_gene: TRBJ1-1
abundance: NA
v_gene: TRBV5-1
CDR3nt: TGCGCCAGCAGCTTGGGACAGGGGGCGTCTGAAGCTTTCTTT
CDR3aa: CASSLGQGASEAFF

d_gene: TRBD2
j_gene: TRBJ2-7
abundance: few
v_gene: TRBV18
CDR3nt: TGTGCCAGCTCACTAGTAGCGGGCGTAGAGAACTACGAGCAGTACTTC
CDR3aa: CASSLVAGVENYEQYF

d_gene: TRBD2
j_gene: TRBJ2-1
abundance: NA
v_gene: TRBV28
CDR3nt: TGTGCCAGTATTCCGGGAGGAAGTCGCAATGAGCAGTTCTTC
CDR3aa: CASIPGGSRNEQFF

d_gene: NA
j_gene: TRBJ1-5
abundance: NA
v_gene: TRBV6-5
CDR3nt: TGTGCCAGCAGCAGAGCAGGGGGCAATCAGCCCCAGCATTTT
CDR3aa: CASSRAGGNQPQHF

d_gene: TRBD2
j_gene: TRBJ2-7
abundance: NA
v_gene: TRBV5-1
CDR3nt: TGCGCCAGCAGCTTTGGACTAGCGGGGGTGGCCTACGAGCAGTACTTC
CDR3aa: CASSFGLAGVAYEQYF

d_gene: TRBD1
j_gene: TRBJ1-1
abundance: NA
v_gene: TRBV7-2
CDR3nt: TGTGCCAGCAGCCTCGGGACAGCGAACACTGAAGCTTTCTTT
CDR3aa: CASSLGTANTEAFF

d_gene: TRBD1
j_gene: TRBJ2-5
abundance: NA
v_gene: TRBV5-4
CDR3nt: TGTGCCAGCAGCCGGACAGGGGTCACCCAAGAGACCCAGTACTTC
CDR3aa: CASSRTGVTQETQYF

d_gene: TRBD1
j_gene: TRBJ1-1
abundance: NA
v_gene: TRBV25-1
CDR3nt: TGTGCCAGCAGTGAATACGAAGGGGGCGGGGCTGAAGCTTTCTTT
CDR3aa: CASSEYEGGGAEAFF

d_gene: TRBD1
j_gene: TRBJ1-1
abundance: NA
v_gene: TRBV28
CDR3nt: TGTGCCAGCAGTCCCGGGACAGGGGAATACACTGAAGCTTTCTTT
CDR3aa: CASSPGTGEYTEAFF

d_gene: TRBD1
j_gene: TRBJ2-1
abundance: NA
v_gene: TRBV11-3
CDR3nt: TGTGCCAGCAGCCAAACAGGGGACGAGTACAATGAGCAGTTCTTC
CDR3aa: CASSQTGDEYNEQFF

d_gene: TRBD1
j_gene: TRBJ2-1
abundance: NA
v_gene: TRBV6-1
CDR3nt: TGTGCCAGCAGTGGCCGGGACAGGGGACGGCCCGACTACAATGAGCAGTTCTTC
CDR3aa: CASSGRDRGRPDYNEQFF

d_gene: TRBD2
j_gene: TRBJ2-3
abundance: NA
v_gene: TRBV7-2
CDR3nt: TGTGCCAGCATCCTAGCGGGAGCGAGCACAGATACGCAGTATTTT
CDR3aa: CASILAGASTDTQYF

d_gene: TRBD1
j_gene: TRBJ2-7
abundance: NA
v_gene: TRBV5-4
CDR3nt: TGTGCCAGCAGCTTGGGACAGGGACGGCAATACGAGCAGTACTTC
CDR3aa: CASSLGQGRQYEQYF

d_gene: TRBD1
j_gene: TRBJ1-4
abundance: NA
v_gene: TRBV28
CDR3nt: TGTGCCAGCAGCGAGGTGACAGGGGGGGCTGAAAAACTGTTTTTT
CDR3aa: CASSEVTGGAEKLFF

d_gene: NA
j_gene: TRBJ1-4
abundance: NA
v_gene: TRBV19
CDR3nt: TGTGCCAGTAGTTTTGGCAGGGTAAATGAAAAACTGTTTTTT
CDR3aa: CASSFGRVNEKLFF

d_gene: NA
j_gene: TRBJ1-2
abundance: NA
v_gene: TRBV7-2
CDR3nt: TGTGCCAGCAGCAGACGGGGACAATTCTATGGCTACACCTTC
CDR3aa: CASSRRGQFYGYTF

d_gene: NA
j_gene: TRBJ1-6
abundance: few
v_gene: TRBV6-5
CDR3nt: TGTGCCAGCAGATCAACAGGGTTAGGTTCACCCCTCCACTTT
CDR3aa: CASRSTGLGSPLHF

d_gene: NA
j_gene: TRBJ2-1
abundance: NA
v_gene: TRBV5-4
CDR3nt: TGTGCCAGCAGCCCGACGGGTCGTCGGGTGATATTATCCTACAATGAGCAGTTCTTC
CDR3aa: CASSPTGRRVILSYNEQFF

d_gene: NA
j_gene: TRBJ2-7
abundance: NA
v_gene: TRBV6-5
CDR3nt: TGTGCCAGCAGCGGGGATTCCTACGAGCAGTACTTC
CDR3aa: CASSGDSYEQYF

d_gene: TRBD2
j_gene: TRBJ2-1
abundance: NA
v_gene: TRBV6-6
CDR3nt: TGTGCCACCAGGGTAGCGGGGGGGCATGGTGAGCAGTTCTTC
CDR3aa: CATRVAGGHGEQFF

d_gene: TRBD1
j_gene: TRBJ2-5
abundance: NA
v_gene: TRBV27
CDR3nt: TGTGCCAGCTCTCCAGGACAGGGGGCCGGGACCCAGTACTTC
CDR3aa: CASSPGQGAGTQYF

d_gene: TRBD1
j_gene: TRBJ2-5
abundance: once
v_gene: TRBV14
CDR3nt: TGTGCCAGCAGCCCACACCAGGGGGCCGGGGAGACCCAGTACTTC
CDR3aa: CASSPHQGAGETQYF

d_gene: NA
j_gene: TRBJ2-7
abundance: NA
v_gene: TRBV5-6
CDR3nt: TGTGCCAGCAGCTTGGCGTCCTACGAGCAGTACTTC
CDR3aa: CASSLASYEQYF

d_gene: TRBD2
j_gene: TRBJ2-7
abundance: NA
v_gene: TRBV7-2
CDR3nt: TGTGCCAGCAGACTAGCGGGGCTCTACGAGCAGTACTTC
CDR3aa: CASRLAGLYEQYF

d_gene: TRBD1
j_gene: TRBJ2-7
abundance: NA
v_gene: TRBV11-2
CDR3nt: TGTGCCAGCAGCGCCGAGACAGGGGTCGAGCAGTACTTC
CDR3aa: CASSAETGVEQYF

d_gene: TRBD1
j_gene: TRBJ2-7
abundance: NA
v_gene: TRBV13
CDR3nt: TGTGCCAGCAGGAATACCGGGACAGGGATCGACGAGCAGTACTTC
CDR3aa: CASRNTGTGIDEQYF

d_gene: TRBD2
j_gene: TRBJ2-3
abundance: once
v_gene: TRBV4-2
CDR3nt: TGTGCCAGCAGCCCGTACCAGACTAGCGGGGGGGTCTCGTCTAGCACAGATACGCAGTATTTT
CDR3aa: CASSPYQTSGGVSSSTDTQYF

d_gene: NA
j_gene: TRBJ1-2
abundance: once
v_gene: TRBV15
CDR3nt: TGTGCCACCAGCCGAGGGAGGGGGGGATATGGCTACACCTTC
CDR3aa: CATSRGRGGYGYTF

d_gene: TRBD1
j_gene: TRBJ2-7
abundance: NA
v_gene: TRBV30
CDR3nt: TGTGCCTGGAGTGTCGGGACAGGGGTTTACGAGCAGTACTTC
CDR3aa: CAWSVGTGVYEQYF

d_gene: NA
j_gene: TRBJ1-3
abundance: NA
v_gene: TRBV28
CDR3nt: TGTGCCAGCAGTTCTGGGGGGGTACCTGGAAACACCATATATTTT
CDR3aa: CASSSGGVPGNTIYF

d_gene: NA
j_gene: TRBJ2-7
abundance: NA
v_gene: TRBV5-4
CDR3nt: TGTGCCAGCAGCCCCCGAGGTGACGAGCAGTACTTC
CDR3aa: CASSPRGDEQYF

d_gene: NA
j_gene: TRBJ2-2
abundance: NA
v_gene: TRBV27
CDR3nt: TGTGCCAGCAGACCAGCGCGATCCACCGGGGAGCTGTTTTTT
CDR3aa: CASRPARSTGELFF

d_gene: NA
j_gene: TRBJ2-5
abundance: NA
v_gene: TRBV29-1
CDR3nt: TGCAGCGTTGAAGTGGAGGGACTGAGAGAGACCCAGTACTTC
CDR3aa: CSVEVEGLRETQYF

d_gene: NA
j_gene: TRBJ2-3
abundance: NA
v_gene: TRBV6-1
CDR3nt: TGTGCCAGCAGTGAACAAAGCTGGTCAGATACGCAGTATTTT
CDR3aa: CASSEQSWSDTQYF

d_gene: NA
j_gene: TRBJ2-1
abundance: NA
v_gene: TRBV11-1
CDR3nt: TGTGCCAGCAGCTTAGAGGGGGATGAGCAGTTCTTC
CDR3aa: CASSLEGDEQFF

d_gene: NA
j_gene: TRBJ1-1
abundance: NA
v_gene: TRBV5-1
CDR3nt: TGCGCCAGCAGCCGGGAGTTTGGGGGGGGCACTGAAGCTTTCTTT
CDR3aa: CASSREFGGGTEAFF

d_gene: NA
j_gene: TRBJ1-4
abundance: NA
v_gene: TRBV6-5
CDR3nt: TGTGCCAGCAGTTTGGAAGGGACAACTAGTGAAAAACTGTTTTTT
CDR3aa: CASSLEGTTSEKLFF

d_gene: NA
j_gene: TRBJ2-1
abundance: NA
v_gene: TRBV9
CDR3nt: TGTGCCAGCAGCGTAGATGGACACAGCTACAATGAGCAGTTCTTC
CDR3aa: CASSVDGHSYNEQFF

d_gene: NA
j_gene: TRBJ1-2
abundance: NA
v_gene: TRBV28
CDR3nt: TGTGCCAGCAGTCCGACCGCTGGAGCGAACTATGGCTACACCTTC
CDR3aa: CASSPTAGANYGYTF

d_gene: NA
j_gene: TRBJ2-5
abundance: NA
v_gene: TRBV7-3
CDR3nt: TGTGCCAGCAGCTTTTCCCCCGGTGGGACCCAGTACTTC
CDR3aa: CASSFSPGGTQYF

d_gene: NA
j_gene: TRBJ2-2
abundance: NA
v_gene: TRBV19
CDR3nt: TGTGCCAGTAGCCGACTAGTCGCCACCGGGGAGCTGTTTTTT
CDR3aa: CASSRLVATGELFF

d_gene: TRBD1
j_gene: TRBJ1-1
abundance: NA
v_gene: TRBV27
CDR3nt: TGTGCCAGCAGACCGGACAGGGCCACTGAAGCTTTCTTT
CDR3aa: CASRPDRATEAFF

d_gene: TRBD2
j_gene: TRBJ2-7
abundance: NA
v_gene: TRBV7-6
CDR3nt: TGTGCCAGCAGCCCTAGCGGGGGACGTGGCGAGCAGTACTTC
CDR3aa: CASSPSGGRGEQYF

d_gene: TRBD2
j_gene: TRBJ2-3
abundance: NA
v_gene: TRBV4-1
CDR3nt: TGCGCCAGCAGCCAAGGGGTCCAAGCGGGGTTCACAGATACGCAGTATTTT
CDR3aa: CASSQGVQAGFTDTQYF

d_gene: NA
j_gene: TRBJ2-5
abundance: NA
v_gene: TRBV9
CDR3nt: TGTGCCAGCAGTTCGGGGGTAATTCAAGAGACCCAGTACTTC
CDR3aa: CASSSGVIQETQYF

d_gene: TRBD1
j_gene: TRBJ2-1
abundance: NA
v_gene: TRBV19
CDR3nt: TGTGCCAGTACCCTACCCGGACAGGACGAGCAGTTCTTC
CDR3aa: CASTLPGQDEQFF

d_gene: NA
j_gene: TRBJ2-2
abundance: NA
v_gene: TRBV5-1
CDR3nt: TGCGCCAGCAGCTTTAACCCAACTAGTGCCACCGGGGAGCTGTTTTTT
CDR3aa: CASSFNPTSATGELFF

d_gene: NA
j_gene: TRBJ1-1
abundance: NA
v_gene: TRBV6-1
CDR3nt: TGTGCCAGCAGTGAAACCTTTGGACGGGGGAACACTGAAGCTTTCTTT
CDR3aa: CASSETFGRGNTEAFF

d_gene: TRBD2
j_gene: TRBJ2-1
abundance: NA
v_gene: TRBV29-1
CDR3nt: TGCAGCGTCGTACCCCTACTAGCGGGGTACAATGAGCAGTTCTTC
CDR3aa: CSVVPLLAGYNEQFF

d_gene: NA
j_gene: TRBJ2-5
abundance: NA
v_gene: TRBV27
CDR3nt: TGTGCCAGCAGTTTAACCAGGGCTATGGAGACCCAGTACTTC
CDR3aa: CASSLTRAMETQYF

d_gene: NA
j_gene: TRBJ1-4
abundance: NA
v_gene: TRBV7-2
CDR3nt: TGTGCCAGCAGCATGCAGGGTAATGAAAAACTGTTTTTT
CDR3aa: CASSMQGNEKLFF